One and the same sample provided the 9 T cell receptor beta chains below, sequenced in a study of blood T cell repertoires in COVID-19 (dated by TCRdb to 2018 to 2021). Library construction relied on the immunoSEQ multiplex PCR assay. Sourced from immuneACCESS, this table was stored by TCRdb with only in-frame sequences that have V and J called. A share of the clones is absent; for the studies checked, an unresolved V gene accounts for under half, and the remainder has no known explanation. In all, the sample holds about 140,000 clones, and around nine tenths of those were seen once. The leading ten clones occupy about 1.5% of the sample. Material for sequencing was peripheral blood. The receptors were sampled from a woman aged 60-75 years with acute or convalescent COVID-19.

The CDR3 DNA follows: TGTGCCAGCAGAACTAGCGGGGGGACCGGCGGGGAGCTGTTTTTT. This gives the protein CASRTSGGTGGELFF. The genes are TRBV2 and TRBJ2-2, with 12 positions matching TRBD2. The CDR3 covers 15 residues. Losses at the gene ends were 6 bases for V and 7 bases for J; bases not matched to a gene: 6. From germline, CDR1 is SNHLY and CDR2 FYNNEI.

This chain joins TRBV6-5 and TRBJ2-2; D is possibly TRBD1 (6 bases). The germline CDR1 and CDR2 sequences are MNHEY and SVGAGI. The CDR3 consists of 15 residues. Trimming stripped 2 bases from V and 1 base from J, with 8 bases between. The CDR3: CASSYQGQNTGELFF. The CDR3 nucleotides are TGTGCCAGCAGTTACCAGGGACAGAACACCGGGGAGCTGTTTTTT.

This clone has more than one count but fewer than ten. The rearrangement links TRBV19 to TRBJ1-5; weak D call: TRBD1 (6 bases). CDR3 length: 17 amino acids. V was shortened by 3 bases and J by 4 bases, with 19 bases between the two germline ends. CDR1 and CDR2 from the germline V gene are LNHDA and SQIVND (reference sequence). The CDR3 here is CASSIPRGWGRNQPQHF. DNA of the CDR3: TGTGCCAGTAGTATCCCTAGGGGCTGGGGGCGAAATCAGCCCCAGCATTTT. The full variable domain, completed using reference TRBV19 and TRBJ1-5, is DGGITQSPKYLFRKEGQNVTLSCEQNLNHDAMYWYRQDPGQGLRLIYYSQIVNDFQKGDIAEGYSVSREKKESFPLTVTSAQKNPTAFYLCASSIPRGWGRNQPQHFGDGTRLSIL.

This sequence joins TRBV28 and TRBJ2-3; D gene unclear. Germline CDR1 and CDR2: MDHEN and SYDVKM. The CDR3 is 13 amino acids. The V gene lost 7 bases and the J gene lost 0 bases, with 8 bases spanning the gap. CDR3 sequence (DNA): TGTGCCAGCACGGTCACTAGCACAGATACGCAGTATTTT. The encoded protein is CASTVTSTDTQYF. Drawing the rest from reference TRBV28 and TRBJ2-3, the complete variable domain is DVKVTQSSRYLVKRTGEKVFLECVQDMDHENMFWYRQDPGLGLRLIYFSYDVKMKEKGDIPEGYSVSREKKERFSLILESASTNQTSMYLCASTVTSTDTQYFGPGTRLTVL.

This clone was seen more than once but under ten times. The J gene is TRBJ1-1, the V gene TRBV21-1. TRBV21-1 is flagged as a pseudogene. This CDR3 spans 15 amino acids. The CDR3 nucleotides are TGTGCCAGCAGCAAATTGGGGGGGAAGAACACTGAAGCTTTCTTT. As protein: CASSKLGGKNTEAFF.

The chain joins TRBV7-3 to TRBJ2-2; the match to TRBD1 covers 9 bases. In germline, CDR1 is SGHTA, CDR2 FQGTGA. The CDR3 length is 16 residues. The ends lost 4 bases at V and 7 bases at J; junction bases unmatched: 10. The DNA of the CDR3 is TGTGCCAGCAGCTCTGGTCCCGGGACAGGGAACGGGGAGCTGTTTTTT. Protein: CASSSGPGTGNGELFF.

This chain links TRBV19 with TRBJ1-1; 7 bases are shared with TRBD1. Germline-derived CDR1 and CDR2 are LNHDA and SQIVND (reference sequence). J gave up 0 bases and V 7 bases, and 14 bases lay outside the gene matches. CDR3 length equals 17 residues. The CDR3 DNA follows: TGTGCCAGTACCCCCGCGTGGCAGGGGGGAATGAACACTGAAGCTTTCTTT. It translates to CASTPAWQGGMNTEAFF. The variable domain in full, completed from reference TRBV19 and TRBJ1-1, reads DGGITQSPKYLFRKEGQNVTLSCEQNLNHDAMYWYRQDPGQGLRLIYYSQIVNDFQKGDIAEGYSVSREKKESFPLTVTSAQKNPTAFYLCASTPAWQGGMNTEAFFGQGTRLTVV.

V gene TRBV5-1 combines with J gene TRBJ1-2; a weak D match, TRBD1 (6 bases). CDR1 SGHRS and CDR2 YFSETQ come from the germline V gene. The CDR3 contains 13 residues. Trimming took off 5 bases at V and 4 bases at J, with 12 bases between the two ends. The CDR3: CASSEQGGYGYTF. As DNA, the CDR3 is TGCGCCAGCAGTGAACAGGGTGGCTATGGCTACACCTTC.

The chain employs TRBV30 and TRBJ1-2; 8 bases fit TRBD1. V lost 4 bases and J lost 8; bases outside the gene matches: 12. The CDR3 loop spans 14 amino acids. Germline loops: CDR1 GTSNPN, CDR2 SVGIG (reference sequence). The CDR3 spells CAWKGQGTGGGYTF. In DNA form, the CDR3 reads TGTGCCTGGAAGGGGCAGGGGACAGGAGGGGGCTACACCTTC.